This T cell receptor beta chain was documented in a study of T-cell reconstitution after alpha-beta-depleted transplantation in children. Findings and caveats of the study: A year post-transplant, T-cell counts and diversity derived mostly from newly produced T cells. Certain patients had high TCRbeta diversity at day 60, and it came from recipient T cells and thymic progenitors that survived. There were reportedly several hundred expanded graft clones from which alpha-beta T cells came about two months after transplant.

With regard to this clonotype: Antigen: not known.

Preparing the TCRbeta library involved the use of unique molecular identifiers. TCRdb passed the PCR reads through MiXCR, listing each CDR3 protein once. The table includes under 750,000 distinct CDR3 sequences, more than 20% detected once. Germline V gene data show CDR1 as MNHEY and CDR2 as SVGAGI. Trimming took 4 bases from V and 3 from J; bases not matched to a gene: 11. This CDR3 has 18 residues. The sample in question was PBMCs, mostly from graft donor cells, obtained 360 days after TCRalphabeta/CD19-depleted stem cell transplant. This receptor was identified in a boy under three years old who had a stem cell transplant for acute myeloid leukemia, so the T cells may come from the graft donor. V gene TRBV6-5 combines with J gene TRBJ2-2, with 10 nucleotides matching TRBD1. The CDR3: CASSSPPGTGDYTGELFF. In nucleotides, the CDR3 is TGTGCCAGCAGTTCCCCTCCCGGGACAGGGGACTACACCGGGGAGCTGTTTTTT.